This T cell receptor (beta chain) was sequenced during a study of T-cell reconstitution after alpha-beta-depleted transplantation in children. Unique molecular identifiers were incorporated during preparation of the TCRbeta library. TCRdb independently ran MiXCR on the PCR reads; one entry per CDR3 protein. Found here are roughly 500,000 distinct CDR3 sequences, around a third of them singletons; the top ten hold 2% to 2.5%. This clonotype was observed a few times. The TCR originated in a human donor who donated a stem cell graft to a child with aplastic anemia. Material: PBMCs from the stem cell graft donor, obtained from the stem cell graft.

CDR3: CASTVTRDQETQYF. The DNA of the CDR3 is TGTGCCAGCACCGTAACTAGGGACCAAGAGACCCAGTACTTC. V is TRBV7-2 and J is TRBJ2-5, with a possible D match to TRBD2 (5 bases). Germline CDR1 is SGHTA and CDR2 is FQGNSA. V dropped 7 bases and J dropped 0 bases, with 12 bases sitting between them. This CDR3 is built from 14 residues. The variable domain in full, completed from reference TRBV7-2 and TRBJ2-5, reads GAGVSQSPSNKVTEKGKDVELRCDPISGHTALYWYRQSLGQGLEFLIYFQGNSAPDKSGLPSDRFSAERTGGSVSTLTIQRTQQEDSAVYLCASTVTRDQETQYFGPGTRLLVL.